These T cell receptor beta chains were read from a single sample in a study of blood T cells in healthy people across ages. TCRdb itself ran the 5' RACE reads through MiXCR, one entry per CDR3 protein. The table includes 700,000 to 900,000 distinct CDR3 sequences, around a quarter detected once. These data were also reused for a study on T cells of mothers and their children.

Specimen: blood. The origin of the receptors is a boy aged 5-17 years in good health. Both conserved end residues are part of each CDR3. A D gene is named only where the DNA matches it firmly. Clone size is given for some rows only: seen once, a few or many times, or a class if the clone is expanded.

j_gene | abundance | d_gene | v_gene | CDR3nt | CDR3aa
TRBJ1-1 | few | TRBD1 | TRBV7-3 | TGTGCCAGCAGCCTAGAGGGGGCGGGCACTGAAGCTTTCTTT | CASSLEGAGTEAFF
TRBJ2-1 | few | - | TRBV11-2 | TGTGCCAGCAGCTTAGATCCGGGGAATGAGCAGTTCTTC | CASSLDPGNEQFF
TRBJ2-5 | few | - | TRBV20-1 | TGCAGTGCGCCCCCCAGGCTGCCCGAGACCCAGTACTTC | CSAPPRLPETQYF
TRBJ1-4 | - | - | TRBV24-1 | TGTGCCACCAGGCATCGCGGGGCAGGGGATGAAAAACTGTTTTTT | CATRHRGAGDEKLFF
TRBJ1-1 | - | - | TRBV29-1 | TGCAGCGTTGAAAGGTACACTGAAGCTTTCTTT | CSVERYTEAFF
TRBJ2-3 | - | TRBD2 | TRBV12-3/TRBV12-4 | TGTGCCAGCAGGCGTGGGGTAGCGGGCGCAGATACGCAGTATTTT | CASRRGVAGADTQYF
TRBJ2-5 | - | - | TRBV29-1 | TGCAGCCACGCTGAGGGCGGAGAGACCCAGTACTTC | CSHAEGGETQYF
TRBJ2-3 | - | - | TRBV19 | TGTGCCAGTGCCAGTGTACACCCTAGCACAGATACGCAGTATTTT | CASASVHPSTDTQYF
TRBJ2-6 | - | - | TRBV29-1 | TGCAGCGTCGGGAAGGGGTACGGGGAATCCGGGGCCAACGTCCTGACTTTC | CSVGKGYGESGANVLTF
TRBJ1-5 | - | - | TRBV19 | TGTGCCAGTAGTCGAGACCTTGGTGGCAATCAGCCCCAGCATTTT | CASSRDLGGNQPQHF
TRBJ2-1 | - | - | TRBV29-1 | TGCAGCGTTCTTTCCGCCCAGCAGTTCTTC | CSVLSAQQFF
TRBJ2-5 | - | TRBD2 | TRBV2 | TGTGCCAGCAGTGTTCCGGGAGGGACCCAGTACTTC | CASSVPGGTQYF
TRBJ2-1 | - | TRBD2 | TRBV5-1 | TGCGCCAGCAGCTTGACTAGCGGGGGGAGCGGTGAGCAGTTCTTC | CASSLTSGGSGEQFF
TRBJ1-2 | few | - | TRBV29-1 | TGCAGCGTTGTGACGCAAGATGGCTACACCTTC | CSVVTQDGYTF
TRBJ2-7 | few | - | TRBV6-2/TRBV6-3 | TGTGCCAGCAAGGGATCAGGGATCGACGAGCAGTACTTC | CASKGSGIDEQYF
TRBJ2-3 | few | - | TRBV10-1 | TGCGCCAGCAGTGACCCAGGGGCAGGGAGCACAGATACGCAGTATTTT | CASSDPGAGSTDTQYF
TRBJ1-5 | - | - | TRBV5-8 | TGTGCCAGCAGCTTGGGCCGGGACCCGAATCAGCCCCAGCATTTT | CASSLGRDPNQPQHF
TRBJ2-5 | few | - | TRBV12-3/TRBV12-4 | TGTGCCAGCAGTTCCGGAGGGGACGAGACCCAGTACTTC | CASSSGGDETQYF
TRBJ2-1 | - | - | TRBV4-1 | TGCGCCAGCAGCCGGGAGAGAGGGGGCTCCTACAATGAGCAGTTCTTC | CASSRERGGSYNEQFF
TRBJ2-5 | few | - | TRBV5-5 | TGTGCCAGCAGCTTGGATCACTGGGGAACCCAGTACTTC | CASSLDHWGTQYF